This T cell receptor (beta chain) emerged from a study of blood T cell repertoires in COVID-19. Looking at the study overall: Samples representing acute and convalescent COVID-19 were sourced from the United States, Italy and Spain. PBMCs, B-cell-depleted T cells, or T cells were the source of the cDNA or gDNA that made up the material.

The authors' processing: Estimation of nucleated cell counts was performed using reference gene primer amplification. TCRdb's copy holds only in-frame clones and misses some; the assay was immunoSEQ multiplex PCR. V, J and clone size are taken as reported in that table, and D and trimming were inferred from the DNA itself. The sample has about 130,000 clones, under 85% seen once. The CDR3 has 14 residues. After removal of 7 bases from V and 0 bases from J, the junction contained 6 bases not matched to a gene. The germline V gene encodes CDR1 GTSNPN and CDR2 SVGIG (reference sequence). V is TRBV30 and J is TRBJ1-5; 7 bases match TRBD1. This TCR came from a man aged 40-49 years with active or convalescent COVID-19. Sample: peripheral blood. In DNA form, the CDR3 reads TGTGCCTCCGAGGGACAGAATAGCAATCAGCCCCAGCATTTT. It encodes CASEGQNSNQPQHF. Full variable domain (rest looked up from reference TRBV30 and TRBJ1-5): SQTIHQWPATLVQPVGSPLSLECTVEGTSNPNLYWYRQAAGRGLQLLFYSVGIGQISSEVPQNLSASRPQDRQFILSSKKLLLSDSGFYLCASEGQNSNQPQHFGDGTRLSIL.